The clone carrying this TCR beta chain was observed many times. Antigen specificity is unknown. This entry belongs to a study of T cells after yellow fever vaccination. Findings and limits, study-wide: Among all clonotypes, a small share was observed in both CD4 and CD8 compartments.

Each CDR3 protein gets one entry after TCRdb re-called the 5' RACE reads with MiXCR. The sample yields approximately 550,000 distinct CDR3 sequences, 13% seen once. Trimming shortened V by 4 bases and J by 0 bases, and 7 bases separated the two germline ends. In germline, CDR1 is SGDLS, CDR2 YYNGEE. The CDR3 runs 14 residues. This TCR derives from a man aged 30-40 years who received the YFV17D yellow fever vaccine. The V and J genes are TRBV9 and TRBJ2-2, with unresolved D. The input for sequencing was PBMCs, taken on the day of the yellow fever booster vaccination. CDR3 DNA: TGTGCCAGCAGCCCTAGGACGAACACCGGGGAGCTGTTTTTT. Translating gives CASSPRTNTGELFF.